These 10 T cell receptor beta chains originate from one sample sequenced in a study of Graves' ophthalmopathy and Graves' hyperthyroidism. From RNA, the CDR3 regions of TCR beta chains were amplified and sequenced. First-round RT-PCR employed HTBI primers, with a second-round multiplex PCR after it. TCRdb reanalysed the multiplex PCR reads using MiXCR and keeps one entry per CDR3 protein. Here the sample spans about 380,000 distinct CDR3 sequences, 15% being singletons. Sequenced: peripheral blood. All receptors derive from a young woman with stable Graves' hyperthyroidism.

To note about this clonotype: Mismatch with germline at one junction end may stem from a read error. The chain uses TRBV13 and TRBJ2-5; D is undetermined. CDR3 size: 14 residues. Germline CDR1 reads PRHDT; CDR2 reads FYEKMQ (reference sequence). The CDR3 DNA sequence: TGTGCCAGCAGTACGCTAAGAGGCCAAGGGACCCAGTACTTC. This translates into CASSTLRGQGTQYF.

This clonotype was recorded many times. This chain connects TRBV20-1 to TRBJ2-7, with D perhaps matching TRBD1 or TRBD2 (5 bases each). V gave up 3 bases and J gave up 1 base, with 10 bases separating them. The CDR3 loop spans 13 amino acids. Germline values: CDR1 DFQATT, CDR2 SNEGSKA (reference sequence). CDR3 DNA sequence: TGCAGTGCTAGGGGGGATTCGTCCTACGAGCAGTACTTC. It specifies CSARGDSSYEQYF.

This clonotype has at least ten counts. CDR3 amino acids: CASSPGPSLHTGELFF. Here the CDR3 DNA reads TGTGCCAGCAGCCCAGGGCCTAGCCTTCACACCGGGGAGCTGTTTTTT. The V gene is TRBV11-2, the J gene TRBJ2-2; D is perhaps TRBD1 or TRBD2 (5 bases each). CDR3 length: 16 amino acids. Germline V gene data show CDR1 as SGHAT and CDR2 as FQNNGV. V shed 5 bases and J shed 3 bases, with 16 bases lying between them.

This clonotype was seen a handful of times. The chain is built from TRBV4-1 and TRBJ1-6; D is perhaps TRBD1 (6 bases). Trimming stripped 5 bases from V and 0 bases from J, with 14 bases between. In germline, CDR1 is MGHRA, CDR2 YSYEKL. This CDR3 region has 17 residues. This chain's CDR3 is CASSFPQGSSYNSPLHF. Here the CDR3 DNA reads TGCGCCAGCAGCTTTCCCCAGGGGAGCTCCTATAATTCACCCCTCCACTTT.

The V and J genes are TRBV7-2 and TRBJ1-2; TRBD1 is a possible D gene (5 bases). CDR1 and CDR2 from the germline V gene are SGHTA and FQGNSA. The CDR3 totals 15 residues. V was trimmed by 4 bases and J by 3 bases, leaving 15 bases between them. This CDR3 reads CASSSLGGPDYGYTF. CDR3 coding DNA: TGTGCCAGCAGCTCATTGGGGGGACCTGACTATGGCTACACCTTC.

The V and J genes are TRBV7-6 and TRBJ2-1, with TRBD2 matching 9 bases. V dropped 2 bases and J dropped 9; count of bases not matched to a gene: 2. CDR3 size: 13 residues. Germline assignment: CDR1 SGHVS and CDR2 FNYEAQ. In DNA form, the CDR3 reads TGTGCCAGCAGCTTAAAAGCGGGGGGTGAGCAGTTCTTC. Translated: CASSLKAGGEQFF.

This clonotype was seen at least ten times. V and J are TRBV7-2 and TRBJ2-1; 11 positions match TRBD1. The length of the CDR3 is 14 residues. Germline lookup yields CDR1 SGHTA and CDR2 FQGNSA. Trimming cost V 1 base and J 9 bases; bases outside gene matches: 2. The CDR3 loop is CASSLVGQGVEQFF. In DNA form, the CDR3 reads TGTGCCAGCAGCTTAGTGGGACAGGGGGTTGAGCAGTTCTTC.

This clonotype has more than one count but fewer than ten. The V call is TRBV5-6, the J call TRBJ2-5, with 8 bases aligning to TRBD2. The CDR3 spans 14 residues. Germline CDR1 SGHDT, CDR2 YYEEEE. J was trimmed by 5 bases and V by 4 bases; bases with no gene match: 7. CDR3 DNA: TGTGCCAGCAGCCACAGCGGGGGCCCGGAGACCCAGTACTTC. This encodes CASSHSGGPETQYF. Full variable domain (rest looked up from reference TRBV5-6 and TRBJ2-5): DAGVTQSPTHLIKTRGQQVTLRCSPKSGHDTVSWYQQALGQGPQFIFQYYEEEERQRGNFPDRFSGHQFPNYSSELNVNALLLGDSALYLCASSHSGGPETQYFGPGTRLLVL.

Concerning this clonotype: This sequence may be a read error, since a much larger clone differs from it by one base. The chain has TRBV11-2 and TRBJ1-1, with D tentatively TRBD1 (5 bases). Germline CDR1 and CDR2: SGHAT and FQNNGV. CDR3 length: 12 amino acids. This CDR3 is CASSIGTEEALF. CDR3 DNA sequence: TGTGCCAGCAGCATAGGGACGGAAGAAGCTCTCTTT. Filled out from reference TRBV11-2 and TRBJ1-1, the complete variable domain reads EAGVAQSPRYKIIEKRQSVAFWCNPISGHATLYWYQQILGQGPKLLIQFQNNGVVDDSQLPKDRFSAERLKGVDSTLKIQPAKLEDSAVYLCASSIGTEEALFGQGTRLTVV.

Many counts were recorded for this clonotype. The chain recombines TRBV19 with TRBJ2-7; weak D call: TRBD1 (5 bases). Germline V CDR1 and CDR2: LNHDA, SQIVND (reference sequence). The CDR3 contains 15 residues. Trimming pared 0 bases from V and 0 bases from J, leaving 9 bases between. The CDR3 sequence is CASSIDKGNSYEQYF. CDR3 bases: TGTGCCAGTAGTATAGATAAGGGGAACTCCTACGAGCAGTACTTC.